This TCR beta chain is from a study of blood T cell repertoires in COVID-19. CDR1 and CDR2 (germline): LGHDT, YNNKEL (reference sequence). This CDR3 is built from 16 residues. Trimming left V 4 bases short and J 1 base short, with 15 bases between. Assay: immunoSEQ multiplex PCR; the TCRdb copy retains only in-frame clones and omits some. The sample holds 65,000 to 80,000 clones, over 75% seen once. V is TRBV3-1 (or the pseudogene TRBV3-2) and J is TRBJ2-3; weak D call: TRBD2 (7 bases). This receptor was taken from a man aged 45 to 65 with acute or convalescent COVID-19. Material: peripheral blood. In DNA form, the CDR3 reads TGTGCCAGCAGCCCCTCCTCGGGGGGCCGCACAGATACGCAGTATTTT. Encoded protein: CASSPSSGGRTDTQYF.